Each of the 32 T cell receptor beta chains below was sequenced from the same sample in a study of control samples from healthy donors and cancer patients. Here immunoSEQ multiplex PCR was the method, and the copy in TCRdb shows in-frame clones only, minus some. The sample consists of 60,000 to 95,000 clones, more than 75% of them appearing once. The source material was blood. The receptors stem from a middle-aged man in good health.

The rearrangement links TRBV28 to TRBJ1-1, with no clear D. Per the germline V gene, CDR1 is MDHEN and CDR2 is SYDVKM. The CDR3 has 11 amino acids. V was clipped by 8 bases and J by 1 base, with 5 bases between them. The CDR3 loop is CASGRNTEAFF. DNA of the CDR3: TGTGCCAGCGGAAGGAACACTGAAGCTTTCTTT.

The rearrangement uses TRBV6-6 and TRBJ2-5; D unresolved. The CDR3 length is 13 residues. V dropped 3 bases and J dropped 1 base, with 6 bases sitting between them. Per the germline V gene, CDR1 is MNHNY and CDR2 is SVGAGI (reference sequence). CDR3 protein: CASSYGVQETQYF. In DNA, the CDR3 is TGTGCCAGCAGTTATGGGGTCCAAGAGACCCAGTACTTC.

The gene calls are TRBV7-9 and TRBJ1-1; D is ambiguous. Per germline, CDR1 SEHNR and CDR2 FQNEAQ (reference sequence). CDR3 size: 15 residues. Trimming cost V 5 bases and J 3 bases, with 16 bases left between them. The chain's CDR3 is CASSPIEVRYTEAFF. CDR3 DNA sequence: TGTGCCAGCAGCCCCATTGAGGTGAGGTACACTGAAGCTTTCTTT.

This chain joins TRBV9 and TRBJ2-1, with D possibly matching TRBD2 (5 bases). V lost 4 bases and J 6 bases, leaving 14 bases between the germline ends. The CDR3 has 14 residues. Germline CDR1 reads SGDLS; CDR2 reads YYNGEE. In DNA form, the CDR3 reads TGTGCCAGCAGCCCACGGACTTCGGCCAATGAGCAGTTCTTC. Its translation is CASSPRTSANEQFF. Full variable domain (remainder filled in from reference TRBV9 and TRBJ2-1): DSGVTQTPKHLITATGQRVTLRCSPRSGDLSVYWYQQSLDQGLQFLIQYYNGEERAKGNILERFSAQQFPDLHSELNLSSLELGDSALYFCASSPRTSANEQFFGPGTRLTVL.

The rearrangement joins TRBV27 to TRBJ2-2; D is unclear. The CDR3 is 14 amino acids. Trimming shortened V by 2 bases and J by 9 bases, and 13 bases separated the two germline ends. Germline assignment: CDR1 MNHEY and CDR2 SMNVEV (reference sequence). The CDR3 protein is CASSLVSRDRELFF. The CDR3 DNA sequence: TGTGCCAGCAGTTTAGTTTCCCGAGACCGGGAGCTGTTTTTT.

This chain joins TRBV21-1 and TRBJ1-3; the DNA was not used to check the table's D call, TRBD1. TRBV21-1 is a recognized pseudogene. This CDR3 has 17 amino acids. The CDR3 DNA reads as TGTGCCAGCAGCAAAGGGGGGACAGGGGAGGCGGGAAACACCATATATTTT. Residues: CASSKGGTGEAGNTIYF.

The rearrangement links TRBV28 to TRBJ2-3; possibly TRBD2 for D (6 bases). Per germline, CDR1 MDHEN and CDR2 SYDVKM. The CDR3 spans 17 residues. Trimming removed 3 bases at V and 3 bases at J, with 19 bases between. The CDR3 spells CASSLGTGLQVTDTQYF. The CDR3 coding sequence is TGTGCCAGCAGTTTGGGAACAGGACTACAGGTGACAGATACGCAGTATTTT.

This clone was observed a few times. The chain links TRBV19 to TRBJ1-2; maybe TRBD1 (6 bases). Germline V lookup: CDR1 LNHDA, CDR2 SQIVND (reference sequence). V lost 6 bases to trimming and J lost 3 bases, with 11 bases between them. This CDR3 region has 13 residues. The CDR3 protein is CASRRDTDYGYTF. The CDR3 bases are TGTGCCAGTAGACGGGACACCGACTATGGCTACACCTTC.

The count of this clone is one. The chain has TRBV24-1 and TRBJ2-1; 8 bases line up with TRBD1. The CDR3 sequence is 15 residues long. Germline V gene lookup returns CDR1 KGHDR and CDR2 SFDVKD. V lost 5 bases to trimming and J lost 4 bases; unmatched junction nucleotides: 6. The CDR3 region is CATSAQTGAYNEQFF. Here the CDR3 DNA reads TGTGCCACCAGTGCGCAGACAGGGGCGTACAATGAGCAGTTCTTC.

The chain links TRBV5-1 to TRBJ2-7; D possibly uses TRBD1 or TRBD2 (5 bases each). V was clipped by 6 bases and J by 5 bases, with 15 bases between them. Germline lookup yields CDR1 SGHRS and CDR2 YFSETQ. The CDR3 loop spans 13 amino acids. CDR3 DNA: TGCGCCAGCATATCGGGGCCCGGGAACGAGCAGTACTTC. Its protein is CASISGPGNEQYF.

V gene TRBV9 combines with J gene TRBJ2-1; 8 nucleotides line up with TRBD2. Germline V gives CDR1 SGDLS, CDR2 YYNGEE. Trimming removed 7 bases from V and 4 bases from J; junction bases left unmatched: 7. The CDR3 consists of 14 residues. CDR3 DNA: TGTGCCAGCGCCGCGGGAGGACCGTACAATGAGCAGTTCTTC. This encodes CASAAGGPYNEQFF.

V gene TRBV6-5 combines with J gene TRBJ2-3, with D hard to call. CDR3 length: 15 amino acids. Germline V gene sequence: CDR1 MNHEY, CDR2 SVGAGI. Trimming stripped 0 bases from V and 1 base from J, with 8 bases between. CDR3 nucleotides: TGTGCCAGCAGTTACTCGCGGTCCCGCACAGATACGCAGTATTTT. Amino acids: CASSYSRSRTDTQYF.

The count of this clone is one. The chain employs TRBV5-3 and TRBJ2-1; D unresolved. TRBV5-3 is assigned to the ORF class and has an uncertain function. The CDR3 is 13 amino acids. Between the trimmed V and J ends, which lost 1 base and 5 bases, there was a span of 7 bases. DNA of the CDR3: TGTGCCAGAAGCTTGCCCGGAAACAATGAGCAGTTCTTC. Its translation is CARSLPGNNEQFF.

The chain uses TRBV5-8 and TRBJ2-7; TRBD1 matches 8 bases. From germline, CDR1 is SGHTS and CDR2 YDEGEE. V shed 4 bases and J 4 bases; nucleotides not matched to a gene: 4. This CDR3 has 13 residues. In DNA, the CDR3 is TGTGCCAGCAGCGACGGGACAGGTTACGAGCAGTACTTC. This sequence encodes CASSDGTGYEQYF.

This chain connects TRBV18 to TRBJ1-1; D possibly corresponds to TRBD1 (5 bases). V lost 3 bases and J 0 bases, leaving 20 bases between the germline ends. Germline-derived CDR1 and CDR2 are KGHSH and LQKENI. CDR3 length: 18 residues. The CDR3 loop reads CASSPRRRDVGMNTEAFF. CDR3 DNA: TGTGCCAGCTCACCGCGTCGCAGGGACGTAGGCATGAACACTGAAGCTTTCTTT.

The chain carries TRBV5-1 and TRBJ2-1; TRBD1 matches 7 bases. V lost 2 bases, J lost 1 base, and 3 bases stayed unmatched. CDR1 is SGHRS and CDR2 is YFSETQ in the germline V gene. The CDR3 runs 15 residues. The DNA for the CDR3 is TGCGCCAGCAGCTTAGGACAGGTATCCTACAATGAGCAGTTCTTC. It yields the protein CASSLGQVSYNEQFF.

The J gene is TRBJ2-7, the V gene TRBV6-6; D unclear. Germline assignment: CDR1 MNHNY and CDR2 SVGAGI (reference sequence). There are 15 residues in the CDR3. V was cut by 6 bases and J by 3 bases, with 18 bases left in between. CDR3 sequence (DNA): TGTGCCAGCAGACCCAGCTTTACGGGTGACTACGAGCAGTACTTC. Protein sequence: CASRPSFTGDYEQYF.

The gene calls are TRBV4-2 and TRBJ1-2; no definite D call. Germline CDR1 and CDR2: LGHNA and YNFKEQ. This CDR3 contains 14 residues. The ends were cut back, 0 bases at V and 10 bases at J, with 15 bases in the middle. The DNA for the CDR3 is TGTGCCAGCAGCCAAGAATGGAAACGCGCGGACTACACCTTC. It is translated as CASSQEWKRADYTF.

The V call is TRBV15, the J call TRBJ1-4, with unresolved D. Trimming cost V 0 bases and J 0 bases, with 11 bases left between them. This CDR3 region has 17 residues. Germline V lookup: CDR1 LNHNV, CDR2 YYDKDF (reference sequence). CDR3 loop: CATSRDIRAATNEKLFF. The CDR3 nucleotides are TGTGCCACCAGCAGAGATATAAGGGCAGCAACTAATGAAAAACTGTTTTTT. Together with reference TRBV15 and TRBJ1-4, the CDR3 gives the full variable domain: DAMVIQNPRYQVTQFGKPVTLSCSQTLNHNVMYWYQQKSSQAPKLLFHYYDKDFNNEADTPDNFQSRRPNTSFCFLDIRSPGLGDTAMYLCATSRDIRAATNEKLFFGSGTQLSVL.

V gene TRBV2 combines with J gene TRBJ2-1; 11 bases align to TRBD2. V lost 5 bases, J lost 9 bases, and 9 bases stayed unmatched. The germline V gene has CDR1 SNHLY and CDR2 FYNNEI. CDR3 length: 15 amino acids. The CDR3 DNA reads as TGTGCCAGCAGTTTACTAGCGGGAGTTCGCCGTGAGCAGTTCTTC. Translating it yields CASSLLAGVRREQFF.

This sequence joins TRBV5-6 and TRBJ2-4; no clear D. Germline V gene data show CDR1 as SGHDT and CDR2 as YYEEEE. The V and J ends lost 3 bases and 11 bases respectively, with 9 bases between them. CDR3 length: 11 amino acids. The CDR3 sequence is CASSSSRVQYF. For the CDR3, the DNA is TGTGCCAGCAGCTCCTCTAGGGTTCAGTACTTC.

The J gene is TRBJ1-3, the V gene TRBV11-2, with D unclear. With 5 bases removed from V and 2 bases from J, the gap between germline ends came to 10 bases. Germline values: CDR1 SGHAT, CDR2 FQNNGV. CDR3 length equals 14 residues. DNA for the CDR3: TGTGCCAGCAGCCGAGGTGGAACTGGAAACACCATATATTTT. Residues: CASSRGGTGNTIYF. Supplemented by reference TRBV11-2 and TRBJ1-3, the full variable domain reads EAGVAQSPRYKIIEKRQSVAFWCNPISGHATLYWYQQILGQGPKLLIQFQNNGVVDDSQLPKDRFSAERLKGVDSTLKIQPAKLEDSAVYLCASSRGGTGNTIYFGEGSWLTVV.

The genes are TRBV5-6 and TRBJ1-5; 11 bases are shared with TRBD1. This CDR3 is 16 amino acids long. The junction had 6 bases not matched to a gene; V was cut back by 0 bases and J by 7 bases. Looked up from germline, CDR1 is SGHDT and CDR2 is YYEEEE. As DNA, the CDR3 is TGTGCCAGCAGCTTGGGGGGACAGGGGGTGACCCAGCCCCAGCATTTT. Its translation: CASSLGGQGVTQPQHF.

V is TRBV10-3 and J is TRBJ1-3; the D is unclear. This CDR3 spans 12 amino acids. Trimming shortened V by 8 bases and J by 0 bases, and 5 bases separated the two germline ends. CDR1 is ENHRY, CDR2 SYGVKD, per germline. The CDR3, as DNA: TGTGCCATCTACAACTCTGGAAACACCATATATTTT. Translating it yields CAIYNSGNTIYF.

V and J are TRBV7-2 and TRBJ2-1; TRBD1 matches at 8 bases. This CDR3 is 15 amino acids long. Germline CDR1 reads SGHTA; CDR2 reads FQGNSA. The V segment lost 5 bases and the J segment 0 bases; nucleotides outside the gene matches: 3. The CDR3 nucleotides read TGTGCCAGCAGCACGACAGGGGTCTCCTACAATGAGCAGTTCTTC. It translates to CASSTTGVSYNEQFF.

The chain carries TRBV2 and TRBJ2-1, with 14 bases lining up with TRBD2. CDR3 length: 16 amino acids. The trim removed 2 bases at V and 9 bases at J, leaving 6 bases unmatched. CDR1 is SNHLY and CDR2 is FYNNEI in the germline V gene. CDR3 coding DNA: TGTGCCAGCAGTGAATTCAGGACTAGCGGGAGGAGTGAGCAGTTCTTC. As protein: CASSEFRTSGRSEQFF.

The CDR3 region is CASSLLGARQYF. CDR3 nucleotides: TGTGCCAGCAGCTTACTGGGGGCGCGGCAGTACTTC. V is TRBV7-2 and J is TRBJ2-7; weak D call: TRBD1 (6 bases). The CDR3 loop spans 12 amino acids. Germline V gene data show CDR1 as SGHTA and CDR2 as FQGNSA. V lost 2 bases and J lost 9, with 11 bases in between.

The V gene is TRBV23-1, the J gene TRBJ1-1; TRBD1 matches at 9 bases. TRBV23-1 is annotated as an ORF whose role is uncertain. This CDR3 has 13 residues. Trimming cost V 5 bases and J 7 bases; bases outside gene matches: 5. The CDR3: CASSNRGLGEAFF. As DNA, the CDR3 is TGCGCCAGCAGTAACAGGGGGCTCGGTGAAGCTTTCTTT.

The chain carries TRBV6-5 and TRBJ2-3, with D unresolved. Trimming removed 8 bases from V and 5 bases from J, with 14 bases in between. This CDR3 contains 13 residues. CDR1 is MNHEY, CDR2 SVGAGI, per germline. This CDR3 is CASVGRLGDTQYF. The CDR3 bases are TGTGCCAGCGTCGGCAGGCTGGGAGATACGCAGTATTTT.

The CDR3 DNA is TGTGCCAGCAGCGTAGGGGTCGGACAGGGGGCCGGGGAGCTGTTTTTT. Its translation is CASSVGVGQGAGELFF. The chain links TRBV9 to TRBJ2-2; TRBD1 matches 10 bases. Trimming took 0 bases from V and 6 from J; bases not matched to a gene: 5. The CDR3 runs 16 residues. The germline gives CDR1 SGDLS, CDR2 YYNGEE. The full variable domain, rest sourced from reference TRBV9 and TRBJ2-2, is DSGVTQTPKHLITATGQRVTLRCSPRSGDLSVYWYQQSLDQGLQFLIQYYNGEERAKGNILERFSAQQFPDLHSELNLSSLELGDSALYFCASSVGVGQGAGELFFGEGSRLTVL.

The chain employs TRBV2 and TRBJ1-6; D gene uncertain. Trimming removed 2 bases from V and 7 bases from J, with 9 bases in between. The CDR3 runs to 14 residues. In germline, CDR1 is SNHLY, CDR2 FYNNEI. CDR3: CASSELTGNSPLHF. CDR3 in DNA: TGTGCCAGCAGTGAACTGACGGGGAATTCACCCCTCCACTTT.

The rearrangement links TRBV6-5 to TRBJ2-3; 10 bases fit TRBD2. Per the germline V gene, CDR1 is MNHEY and CDR2 is SVGAGI. The CDR3 runs 16 residues. V was pared by 2 bases and J by 3 bases, with 5 bases of the junction left unmatched. The CDR3 loop is CASSYEAGGPTDTQYF. DNA for the CDR3: TGTGCCAGCAGTTACGAAGCGGGAGGGCCGACAGATACGCAGTATTTT.